This entry concerns a single T cell receptor beta chain. Original methodology: How many nucleated cells were present was estimated from reference gene primer amplification. TCRdb's copy holds only in-frame clones and misses some; the assay was immunoSEQ multiplex PCR. V, J and clone size are those of that table, while D and trimming were read from the DNA. The table lists 100,000 to 110,000 clones, 80% of them singletons. The germline CDR1 and CDR2 sequences are SGHNT and YENEEA. V was cut by 2 bases and J by 8 bases, with 13 bases left in between. CDR3 size: 14 residues. The data were taken from a study of blood T cell repertoires in COVID-19. On the study more broadly: Italy, Spain and the United States were the sources of the convalescent and acute COVID-19 samples. T cells, B-cell-depleted T cells, or PBMCs provided the cDNA or gDNA that served as material.

The chain recombines TRBV11-3 with TRBJ2-1; D perhaps matches TRBD1 (8 bases). The sample was peripheral blood. The sequence derives from a woman aged 70-85 years with acute or convalescent COVID-19. The CDR3 spells CASSLRQGRDEQFF. In DNA, the CDR3 is TGTGCCAGCAGCTTACGACAGGGGAGGGATGAGCAGTTCTTC.